This T cell receptor (beta chain) originates from a study of cytomegalovirus exposure and HLA in healthy donors. Study observations and caveats: Earlier findings revealed that most TCR beta V segments proved productive either about 90% or about 30% of the time. A later analysis reportedly found that, within productive TCRs, an Asian-associated ancestry cluster had fewer N-insertions than the mean observed across the 666 donors. Later analysis demonstrated an association between a missense DCLRE1C variant and TCR beta V- and J-gene trimming.

This CDR3 comprises 14 residues. V was clipped by 5 bases and J by 7 bases; unmatched bases: 8. Germline-derived CDR1 and CDR2 are LNHNV and YYDKDF (reference sequence). Healthy bone marrow donors supplied every sample. The sample holds a few counts of this clone. Its cognate antigen is unknown. The PCR used 60 Vbeta and 13 Jbeta primers. The protocol was immunoSEQ multiplex PCR, while the TCRdb copy is restricted to in-frame clones and leaves out a portion. The repertoire includes about 120,000 clones, 17% of them detected once, and around 2.6% sits in the top ten. The clonotype comes from a female donor in good health and CMV-seropositive. This chain connects TRBV15 to TRBJ2-7, with 10 positions matching TRBD2. Sequencing was performed on PBMCs. This CDR3 reads CATSRGLAQGEQYF. The CDR3 DNA reads as TGTGCCACCAGCCGGGGACTAGCGCAGGGGGAGCAGTACTTC.